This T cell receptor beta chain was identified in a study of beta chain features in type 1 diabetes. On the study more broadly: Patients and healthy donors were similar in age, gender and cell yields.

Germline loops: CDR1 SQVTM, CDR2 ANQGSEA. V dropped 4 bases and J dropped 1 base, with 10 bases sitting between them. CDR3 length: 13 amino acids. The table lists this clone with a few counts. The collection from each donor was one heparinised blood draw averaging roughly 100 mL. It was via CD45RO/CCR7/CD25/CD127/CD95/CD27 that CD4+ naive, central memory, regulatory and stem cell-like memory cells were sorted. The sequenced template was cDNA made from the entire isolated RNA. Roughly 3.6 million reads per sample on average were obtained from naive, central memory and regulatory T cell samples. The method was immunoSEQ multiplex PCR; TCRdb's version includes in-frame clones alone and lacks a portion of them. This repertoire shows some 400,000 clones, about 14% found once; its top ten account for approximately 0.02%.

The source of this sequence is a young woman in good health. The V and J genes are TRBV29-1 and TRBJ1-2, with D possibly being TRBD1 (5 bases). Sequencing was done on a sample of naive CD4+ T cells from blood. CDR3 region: CSVGQGYNYGYTF. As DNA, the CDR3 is TGCAGCGTTGGGCAGGGTTATAACTATGGCTACACCTTC.